The rows below give T cell receptor beta chains drawn from one sample of a study of CD8 T cells in ankylosing spondylitis. MiXCR, run by TCRdb on the 5' RACE reads, gives a single entry per CDR3 protein. Of about 360,000 distinct CDR3 sequences in the sample, roughly 20% are singletons; the top ten hold about an eighth. The sample consisted of blood, either unsorted or a sorted T cell fraction (not recorded which). The receptors come from a male donor with ankylosing spondylitis or in good health (not recorded which). CDR3s include the opening cysteine and the closing phenylalanine or tryptophan. D genes are given only for firm matches. Expanded clones get a size class; other rows say once, few or many, or leave the size out.

V	D	J	size	CDR3	DNA
TRBV5-1	TRBD1	TRBJ2-2	once	CASRATGRELFF	TGCGCCAGCAGGGCGACAGGGCGGGAGCTGTTTTTT
TRBV6-4	TRBD2	TRBJ2-1	NA	CASAKDSGGVNEQFF	TGTGCCAGCGCTAAAGATAGCGGGGGGGTGAATGAGCAGTTCTTC
TRBV12-3/TRBV12-4	NA	TRBJ2-7	few	CASSFHRDRSSYEQYF	TGTGCCAGCAGTTTTCACCGAGACAGGAGCTCCTACGAGCAGTACTTC
TRBV10-1	NA	TRBJ2-1	few	CASSEKGASYNEQFF	TGCGCCAGCAGTGAGAAGGGAGCCTCCTACAATGAGCAGTTCTTC
TRBV7-6	TRBD2	TRBJ2-5	NA	CASGSGASGGVETQYF	TGTGCCAGCGGTAGCGGCGCTAGCGGGGGGGTGGAGACCCAGTACTTC
TRBV6-5	NA	TRBJ1-4	few	CASSFRWANEKLFF	TGTGCCAGCAGTTTCCGATGGGCTAATGAAAAACTGTTTTTT
TRBV20-1	NA	TRBJ1-5	NA	CSARPANQPQHF	TGCAGTGCTCGCCCAGCTAATCAGCCCCAGCATTTT
TRBV7-9	NA	TRBJ1-2	few	CASSSHVRVGYGYTF	TGTGCCAGCAGCTCCCACGTCAGGGTCGGGTATGGCTACACCTTC
TRBV6-1	TRBD2	TRBJ2-7	NA	CASSERAGGHEQYF	TGTGCCAGCAGTGAAAGAGCGGGGGGCCACGAGCAGTACTTC
TRBV20-1	NA	TRBJ2-3	few	CSAKGVNTDTQYF	TGCAGTGCTAAAGGGGTTAACACAGATACGCAGTATTTT
TRBV12-3/TRBV12-4	NA	TRBJ2-7	NA	CASSGEGTYEQYF	TGTGCCAGCAGTGGGGAAGGGACCTACGAGCAGTACTTC
TRBV12-3/TRBV12-4	NA	TRBJ2-2	few	CASSLNVAGELFF	TGTGCCAGCAGTTTAAACGTGGCCGGGGAGCTGTTTTTT
TRBV7-9	NA	TRBJ2-5	NA	CASSSRSGRSQETQYF	TGTGCCAGCAGCTCCCGAAGCGGACGGAGCCAAGAGACCCAGTACTTC
TRBV6-5	TRBD2	TRBJ2-7	NA	CASSLGGGASEQYF	TGTGCCAGCAGTTTAGGCGGGGGGGCGTCCGAGCAGTACTTC
TRBV29-1	NA	TRBJ2-5	few	CSVAGEGETQYF	TGCAGCGTTGCTGGGGAAGGGGAGACCCAGTACTTC
TRBV5-4	NA	TRBJ2-2	NA	CARSSGYTGELFF	TGTGCCAGGAGCTCAGGCTACACCGGGGAGCTGTTTTTT
TRBV2	NA	TRBJ1-1	few	CASSEFGHSRGAEAFF	TGTGCCAGCAGTGAATTCGGACACTCGCGAGGCGCTGAAGCTTTCTTT
TRBV6-4	TRBD1	TRBJ2-1	few	CASRGQGRNEQFF	TGTGCCAGCAGGGGACAGGGGCGGAATGAGCAGTTCTTC
TRBV24-1	NA	TRBJ2-6	NA	CATSAHRGSGANVLTF	TGTGCCACCAGTGCCCACCGAGGCTCTGGGGCCAACGTCCTGACTTTC
TRBV20-1	NA	TRBJ1-1	once	CSARDDRRVNTEAFF	TGCAGTGCTAGAGACGACAGAAGAGTGAACACTGAAGCTTTCTTT
TRBV20-1	NA	TRBJ2-6	many	CSAREPGAISGANVLTF	TGCAGTGCTAGAGAGCCAGGGGCTATCTCTGGGGCCAACGTCCTGACTTTC
TRBV28	NA	TRBJ1-1	few	CASDQGRGAFF	TGTGCCAGCGACCAAGGTCGCGGAGCTTTCTTT
TRBV6-5	NA	TRBJ1-1	few	CASSYSLTGTNTEAFF	TGTGCCAGCAGTTACTCATTGACAGGAACGAACACTGAAGCTTTCTTT
TRBV11-2	NA	TRBJ2-7	NA	CASSSIIVNPSYEQYF	TGTGCCAGCAGCTCGATTATAGTAAATCCCTCCTACGAGCAGTACTTC
TRBV7-8	NA	TRBJ2-2	few	CASKKSTGELFF	TGTGCCAGCAAAAAGAGCACCGGGGAGCTGTTTTTT
TRBV6-1	TRBD1	TRBJ2-7	NA	CASTMTGYGYEQYF	TGTGCCAGCACTATGACAGGGTACGGCTACGAGCAGTACTTC
TRBV11-2	NA	TRBJ2-7	NA	CASSLTLYSYEQYF	TGTGCCAGCAGCTTAACTTTATACTCCTACGAGCAGTACTTC
TRBV29-1	NA	TRBJ1-5	NA	CSVVQGRVNQPQHF	TGCAGCGTTGTTCAGGGACGGGTAAATCAGCCCCAGCATTTT
TRBV28	NA	TRBJ2-4	NA	CASRDSYLAKNIQYF	TGTGCCAGCCGTGACAGTTACCTAGCCAAAAACATTCAGTACTTC
TRBV7-8	TRBD2	TRBJ2-1	NA	CASSSRGSGGSNEQFF	TGTGCCAGCAGCTCCCGGGGTAGCGGGGGGTCCAATGAGCAGTTCTTC
TRBV11-2	NA	TRBJ2-1	NA	CASSPPQGFNEQFF	TGTGCCAGCAGCCCCCCCCAGGGTTTCAATGAGCAGTTCTTC
TRBV7-6	NA	TRBJ1-2	few	CASSSGGENYGYTF	TGTGCCAGCAGCTCCGGGGGGGAGAACTATGGCTACACCTTC
TRBV7-9	NA	TRBJ2-1	NA	CASSLTLTSSYNEQFF	TGTGCCAGCAGCCTAACCCTGACAAGCTCCTACAATGAGCAGTTCTTC
TRBV5-5	NA	TRBJ2-5	NA	CASSSPQGTQYF	TGTGCCAGCAGCTCCCCCCAAGGGACCCAGTACTTC
TRBV18	TRBD2	TRBJ2-1	NA	CASSPGVAGAYNEQFF	TGTGCCAGCTCACCCGGGGTAGCGGGAGCATACAATGAGCAGTTCTTC
TRBV7-9	TRBD2	TRBJ2-1	few	CASSSTSGATSYNEQFF	TGTGCCAGCAGCTCGACTAGCGGGGCGACCTCCTACAATGAGCAGTTCTTC
TRBV7-8	TRBD1	TRBJ2-1	NA	CASSLWQGATYNEQFF	TGTGCCAGCAGCTTATGGCAGGGGGCGACGTACAATGAGCAGTTCTTC
TRBV12-3/TRBV12-4	NA	TRBJ2-3	few	CASSSLGADTQYF	TGTGCCAGCAGTTCCCTTGGGGCAGATACGCAGTATTTT
TRBV12-3/TRBV12-4	TRBD2	TRBJ2-2	NA	CASSSGTSGTSPTGELFF	TGTGCCAGCAGTTCTGGGACTAGCGGGACCTCGCCCACCGGGGAGCTGTTTTTT
TRBV10-3	NA	TRBJ1-1	NA	CAIKFDGYTEAFF	TGTGCCATCAAGTTTGACGGCTACACTGAAGCTTTCTTT
TRBV29-1	NA	TRBJ1-1	few	CSVGGLGTEAFF	TGCAGCGTTGGGGGATTAGGCACTGAAGCTTTCTTT
TRBV10-2	NA	TRBJ2-5	few	CASSGQILQETQYF	TGCGCCAGCAGTGGACAGATTCTACAAGAGACCCAGTACTTC
TRBV30	TRBD2	TRBJ2-5	NA	CAWSVTGGETQYF	TGTGCCTGGAGTGTGACGGGGGGAGAGACCCAGTACTTC
TRBV6-5	TRBD1	TRBJ2-7	NA	CASSYPRDRDYEQYF	TGTGCCAGCAGTTACCCCCGGGACAGGGACTACGAGCAGTACTTC
TRBV12-3/TRBV12-4	NA	TRBJ2-3	many	CASSLAGGHDTQYF	TGTGCCAGCAGTTTAGCGGGGGGGCACGATACGCAGTATTTT
TRBV20-1	NA	TRBJ2-5	NA	CSARDRETQYF	TGCAGTGCTAGAGATCGGGAGACCCAGTACTTC
TRBV29-1	NA	TRBJ2-5	NA	CSVEGWDNQETQYF	TGCAGCGTTGAGGGTTGGGACAACCAAGAGACCCAGTACTTC
TRBV29-1	NA	TRBJ2-1	NA	CSVAQAGIEGGEQFF	TGCAGCGTTGCTCAGGCAGGCATAGAAGGAGGTGAGCAGTTCTTC
TRBV30	NA	TRBJ2-5	few	CAWRETGSQETQYF	TGTGCCTGGAGAGAGACTGGGTCTCAAGAGACCCAGTACTTC
TRBV9	NA	TRBJ2-3	many	CASSVGGLETDTQYF	TGTGCCAGCAGCGTTGGGGGGCTGGAGACAGATACGCAGTATTTT
TRBV24-1	NA	TRBJ1-4	many	CATSEGSVRNEKLFF	TGTGCCACCAGTGAGGGGTCAGTACGGAATGAAAAACTGTTTTTT
TRBV2	TRBD1	TRBJ2-5	NA	CASSGDRGLQETQYF	TGTGCCAGCAGTGGTGACAGGGGTTTACAAGAGACCCAGTACTTC
TRBV7-2	TRBD1	TRBJ2-3	NA	CASSLEGQYSTDTQYF	TGTGCCAGCAGCTTAGAGGGACAGTATAGCACAGATACGCAGTATTTT
TRBV27	TRBD2	TRBJ2-7	few	CASSLGTNPYEQYF	TGTGCCAGCAGTTTAGGGACTAACCCCTACGAGCAGTACTTC